This T cell receptor beta chain came from a study of molecular identifiers for immune sequencing clone quantification. Study context: The replicates split RNA from approximately 20,000 or 100,000 naive CD8 cells five ways and sequenced four. General study points: Sharing of a barcode by identical TCR molecules could cause highly expanded clone sizes to be underestimated.

The CDR3 has 16 residues. Germline loops: CDR1 SGHNT, CDR2 YYREEE (reference sequence). V lost 3 bases and J lost 4, with 18 bases in between. TCRdb ran MiXCR on the PCR reads and lists one entry per CDR3 protein. The sample yields about 510,000 distinct CDR3 sequences, roughly 26% seen once. This clonotype was observed a few times. What it recognizes is unknown. The TCR comes from a human donor in good health. Some libraries in this study had Jurkat cell RNA spiked in. Material for sequencing was naive CD8+ T cells from blood, with Jurkat cell RNA spiked in. Subset indicated: FACS-sorted CD8+CD4-CCR7+CD45RA+ naive T cells. The V call is TRBV5-4, the J call TRBJ2-3; D not certain. DNA of the CDR3: TGTGCCAGCAGCTATGGTCGCGGAGATGGGCCAGATACGCAGTATTTT. Residues: CASSYGRGDGPDTQYF. The whole variable domain, filled in from reference TRBV5-4 and TRBJ2-3, reads ETGVTQSPTHLIKTRGQQVTLRCSSQSGHNTVSWYQQALGQGPQFIFQYYREEENGRGNFPPRFSGLQFPNYSSELNVNALELDDSALYLCASSYGRGDGPDTQYFGPGTRLTVL.